The entry below gives a single TCR beta chain sequence along with its context. The source of the sample is a study of CD8 T cells in Susac syndrome. Reverse transcription of roughly 0.5 to 1 ug RNA was carried out with random hexamers. TCRdb analysed the immunoSEQ multiplex PCR reads with MiXCR anew, one entry per CDR3 protein. The repertoire holds about 130,000 distinct CDR3 sequences, with about 93% as singletons. Negative isolation yielded CD8+ and CD4+ T cells; FACS enriched TEMRA cells. This CDR3 region has 14 residues. The V gene's germline CDR1 is SGHKS and CDR2 YYEKEE (reference sequence). The J segment lost 7 bases and the V segment lost 2 bases, leaving 9 bases of the junction unmatched.

The sequence was collected from a human donor with Susac syndrome. Sequences were obtained from CD8+ T cells from PBMCs. J is TRBJ2-7 and V is TRBV5-5; TRBD1 matches at 7 bases. CDR3 sequence reads: CASSFWGQGVEQYF. The DNA for the CDR3 is TGTGCCAGCAGCTTTTGGGGCCAGGGGGTTGAGCAGTACTTC.